Each of the 18 T cell receptor beta chains below was sequenced from the same sample in a study of identical twins. Each CDR3 protein is one row after TCRdb ran MiXCR on the 5' RACE reads. The sample carries 300,000 or so distinct CDR3 sequences, 8.5% to 9.5% recorded once. The same sample was also studied in work on yellow fever vaccine responses in identical twins.

The sample was CD8+ T cells sorted from blood. Source of these receptors: a woman aged 18-29 years in good health.

The J gene is TRBJ2-3, the V gene TRBV5-1; 9 nucleotides line up with TRBD1. CDR3 size: 16 residues. The J segment lost 0 bases and the V segment lost 1 base, leaving 3 bases of the junction unmatched. The V gene's germline CDR1 is SGHRS and CDR2 YFSETQ. CDR3 loop: CASSLRDRDSTDTQYF. DNA of the CDR3: TGCGCCAGCAGCTTGAGGGACAGGGACAGCACAGATACGCAGTATTTT.

Remarks on this clonotype: One end of the junction varies from germline; a read error may be responsible. The chain carries TRBV7-9 and TRBJ2-1; D may be TRBD2 (5 bases). This CDR3 contains 16 residues. The germline CDR1 and CDR2 sequences are SEHNR and FQNEAQ (reference sequence). CDR3 DNA sequence: TGTGCCAGCAGCCTAGCTCTGAGCGGATCCTACAATGAGCAGTTCTTC. Translating it yields CASSLALSGSYNEQFF.

This clonotype was counted at least ten times. As DNA, the CDR3 is TGTGCCAGCAGTTATTGGGACAGGGGCACCGGGGAGCTGTTTTTT. This codes for CASSYWDRGTGELFF. The chain carries TRBV6-2 or TRBV6-3 and TRBJ2-2; 10 positions match TRBD1. After removal of 3 bases from V and 4 bases from J, the junction contained 2 bases not matched to a gene. CDR1 and CDR2 from the germline V gene are MNHEY and SVGEGT. This CDR3 is built from 15 residues.

This clonotype has only a few counts. The rearrangement joins TRBV10-3 to TRBJ2-1; 12 nucleotides line up with TRBD2. V was clipped by 0 bases and J by 9 bases; unmatched bases: 15. This CDR3 spans 19 amino acids. The germline gives CDR1 ENHRY, CDR2 SYGVKD. CDR3 protein: CAISESSSGGAIDLGEQFF. In nucleotides, the CDR3 is TGTGCCATCAGTGAGTCCTCTAGCGGGGGGGCAATTGATCTAGGTGAGCAGTTCTTC.

In its sample, this clonotype was seen a few times. The chain links TRBV6-1 to TRBJ2-1, with TRBD2 matching over 7 bases. V lost 7 bases and J lost 5; bases outside the gene matches: 8. The CDR3 runs to 14 residues. CDR1 and CDR2 (germline): MNHNS, SASEGT. CDR3 loop: CASNQRGDHNEQFF. The CDR3 coding sequence is TGTGCCAGCAATCAACGGGGGGATCACAATGAGCAGTTCTTC.

CDR3 bases: TGCGCCAGCAGCTTATGGCAGAATACCTACAATGAGCAGTTCTTC. Residues: CASSLWQNTYNEQFF. V and J are TRBV5-1 and TRBJ2-1; D unresolved. Germline-derived CDR1 and CDR2 are SGHRS and YFSETQ. V was cut by 2 bases and J by 2 bases, with 11 bases left in between. This CDR3 has 15 residues.

This chain uses TRBV4-1 with TRBJ2-7, with D unclear. V shed 0 bases and J shed 3 bases, with 15 bases lying between them. CDR3 length: 16 amino acids. CDR1 and CDR2 from the germline V gene are MGHRA and YSYEKL. The chain's CDR3 is CASSQDSRNSYYEQYF. The CDR3 nucleotides are TGCGCCAGCAGCCAAGATTCCCGGAATTCCTACTACGAGCAGTACTTC.

This clonotype was observed at least ten times. The rearrangement links TRBV20-1 to TRBJ2-1; no reliable D call. This CDR3 has 13 amino acids. The germline V gene has CDR1 DFQATT and CDR2 SNEGSKA (reference sequence). V lost 0 bases and J lost 4, with 7 bases in between. The DNA for the CDR3 is TGCAGTGCTAGAGATCACGGGTACAATGAGCAGTTCTTC. It encodes CSARDHGYNEQFF.

This clonotype was seen a few times. This sequence joins TRBV6-6 and TRBJ2-2, with D possibly matching TRBD2 (7 bases). This CDR3 is 13 amino acids long. CDR1 is MNHNY and CDR2 is SVGAGI in the germline V gene (reference sequence). The CDR3 bases are TGTCGCAGCCAGGGGACTACCACCGGGGAGCTGTTTTTT. It encodes CRSQGTTTGELFF.

The sample holds many counts of this clonotype. The rearrangement links TRBV7-9 to TRBJ2-1, with 11 bases fitting TRBD2. The CDR3 length is 15 residues. The junction had 7 bases not matched to a gene; V was cut back by 5 bases and J by 7 bases. CDR1 SEHNR and CDR2 FQNEAQ come from the germline V gene (reference sequence). This CDR3 reads CASSPRLAGLNEQFF. The CDR3 DNA follows: TGTGCCAGCAGCCCCCGACTAGCGGGGTTAAATGAGCAGTTCTTC.

This clonotype was observed many times. V is TRBV29-1 and J is TRBJ2-1; 9 bases agree with TRBD2. Trimming removed 2 bases from V and 0 bases from J; junction bases left unmatched: 5. The CDR3 runs to 16 residues. Germline CDR1 SQVTM, CDR2 ANQGSEA. DNA for the CDR3: TGCAGCGTTGAACTAGCGGGACCCTACTCCTACAATGAGCAGTTCTTC. It translates to CSVELAGPYSYNEQFF.

V and J are TRBV2 and TRBJ2-7, with 9 bases aligning to TRBD2. CDR1 SNHLY and CDR2 FYNNEI come from the germline V gene. V gave up 5 bases and J gave up 2 bases; unmatched junction bases: 4. The CDR3 spans 14 residues. The CDR3 loop reads CASSTLAGTYEQYF. The CDR3 DNA sequence: TGTGCCAGCAGTACCCTAGCGGGGACCTACGAGCAGTACTTC.

This clonotype was detected only a few times. This chain links TRBV3-1 with TRBJ1-2; unclear D gene. The V and J ends lost 0 bases and 5 bases respectively, with 10 bases between them. Per germline, CDR1 LGHDT and CDR2 YNNKEL (reference sequence). The CDR3 runs to 14 residues. CDR3 sequence: CASSQESLGYGYTF. CDR3 bases: TGTGCCAGCAGCCAAGAAAGTTTGGGTTATGGCTACACCTTC.

The chain links TRBV6-1 to TRBJ2-7; D call uncertain. This CDR3 has 13 amino acids. The ends were cut back, 2 bases at V and 1 base at J, with 6 bases in the middle. Germline V lookup: CDR1 MNHNS, CDR2 SASEGT. This CDR3 reads CASSEKESYEQYF. DNA of the CDR3: TGTGCCAGCAGTGAAAAGGAGTCCTACGAGCAGTACTTC.

This clonotype was observed many times. The chain links TRBV9 to TRBJ2-1; maybe TRBD2 (5 bases). The CDR3 is 14 amino acids. V lost 3 bases, J lost 2 bases, and 9 bases lay in between. The germline CDR1 and CDR2 sequences are SGDLS and YYNGEE. CDR3 coding DNA: TGTGCCAGCAGCGGATCGGGGACCTACAATGAGCAGTTCTTC. This sequence encodes CASSGSGTYNEQFF.

This clonotype was seen at least ten times. CDR3 in amino acids: CASSLEGPNTEAFF. The CDR3, as DNA: TGCGCCAGCAGCTTGGAAGGGCCGAACACTGAAGCTTTCTTT. The V call is TRBV5-1, the J call TRBJ1-1; D gene ambiguous. Germline CDR1 is SGHRS and CDR2 is YFSETQ. CDR3 length equals 14 residues. Trimming cost V 0 bases and J 1 base, with 7 bases left between them.

This clonotype came up many times. CDR3 sequence reads: CAISEQGGEQYF. The CDR3 DNA sequence: TGTGCCATCAGTGAACAGGGTGGGGAGCAGTACTTC. The chain employs TRBV10-3 and TRBJ2-7; tentatively, D is TRBD1 (6 bases). V was clipped by 3 bases and J by 7 bases, with 10 bases between them. Germline CDR1 and CDR2: ENHRY and SYGVKD. This CDR3 spans 12 amino acids.

This clonotype was recorded at least ten times. V and J are TRBV7-3 and TRBJ2-7; 11 bases align to TRBD2. The CDR3 is made up of 17 amino acids. CDR1 and CDR2 from the germline V gene are SGHTA and FQGTGA. V lost 4 bases, J lost 2 bases, and 10 bases stayed unmatched. The CDR3 bases are TGTGCCAGCAGCTCCGATTCCGGGACTAGCGGACCCTACGAGCAGTACTTC. Translated, it gives CASSSDSGTSGPYEQYF.